These 15 T cell receptor beta chains originate from one sample sequenced in a study of T cells in pancreatic ductal adenocarcinoma. The repertoire was sequenced with immunoSEQ multiplex PCR; TCRdb's copy has only in-frame clones and lacks some. The data contain approximately 19,000 clones, more than 70% of them seen just once; the ten biggest clones take up around 0.94%. The selected patients with pancreatic ductal adenocarcinoma had surgery but no neoadjuvant therapy. Specimen: PBMCs. The receptors derive from a human donor with pancreatic ductal adenocarcinoma.

The rearrangement uses TRBV28 and TRBJ1-2; D may be TRBD1 (6 bases). V lost 3 bases and J lost 7, with 12 bases in between. The V gene's germline CDR1 is MDHEN and CDR2 SYDVKM. This CDR3 has 13 amino acids. The DNA for the CDR3 is TGTGCCAGCAGTTTGATGGGGGCTAGTGGCTACACCTTC. As protein: CASSLMGASGYTF.

The J gene is TRBJ1-1, the V gene TRBV6-4; weak D call: TRBD1 (5 bases). Trimming cost V 4 bases and J 4 bases, with 16 bases left between them. Germline loops: CDR1 MRHNA, CDR2 SNTAGT. CDR3 length: 15 amino acids. This CDR3 reads CASSGGGIRGTEAFF. CDR3 bases: TGTGCCAGCAGTGGGGGTGGCATAAGGGGCACTGAAGCTTTCTTT.

The rearrangement joins TRBV30 to TRBJ2-7, with D perhaps matching TRBD1 (5 bases). Per germline, CDR1 GTSNPN and CDR2 SVGIG (reference sequence). The CDR3 spans 12 residues. V was cut by 1 base and J by 4 bases, with 8 bases left in between. CDR3 DNA sequence: TGTGCCTGGAGTGATAGGGGTTACGAGCAGTACTTC. Amino acids: CAWSDRGYEQYF.

J is TRBJ2-1 and V is TRBV11-2; 10 nucleotides line up with TRBD2. Per the germline V gene, CDR1 is SGHAT and CDR2 is FQNNGV. The CDR3 runs 15 residues. Trimming at V came to 6 bases and at J to 9 bases, leaving 11 bases not matched to a gene. The CDR3 sequence: CASRVAGGRFAEQFF. CDR3 sequence (DNA): TGTGCCAGCAGAGTAGCGGGGGGTAGGTTCGCTGAGCAGTTCTTC.

V and J are TRBV5-1 and TRBJ1-1, with TRBD1 matching over 10 bases. The V and J ends lost 3 bases and 5 bases, in that order; junction bases with no gene match: 10. Germline V gives CDR1 SGHRS, CDR2 YFSETQ. The CDR3 extends over 16 amino acids. The CDR3 loop reads CASSSNPTGGRTEAFF. In DNA, the CDR3 is TGCGCCAGCAGCTCGAACCCGACAGGGGGCCGTACTGAAGCTTTCTTT. Drawing the rest from reference TRBV5-1 and TRBJ1-1, the complete variable domain is KAGVTQTPRYLIKTRGQQVTLSCSPISGHRSVSWYQQTPGQGLQFLFEYFSETQRNKGNFPGRFSGRQFSNSRSEMNVSTLELGDSALYLCASSSNPTGGRTEAFFGQGTRLTVV.

The rearrangement joins TRBV23-1 to TRBJ1-1; maybe TRBD1 (6 bases). TRBV23-1 is sorted into the ORF group, with uncertain function. The V gene lost 3 bases and the J gene lost 5 bases, with 16 bases spanning the gap. This CDR3 is built from 15 residues. The CDR3 here is CASSHRGGEKTEAFF. DNA for the CDR3: TGCGCCAGCAGTCATAGGGGGGGTGAAAAGACTGAAGCTTTCTTT.

This chain uses TRBV7-2 with TRBJ2-7; D is undetermined. Germline CDR1 is SGHTA and CDR2 is FQGNSA. Deletions cut 5 bases from V and 0 bases from J, with 20 bases between. CDR3 length equals 17 residues. The CDR3 loop is CASSPSMERPTSYEQYF. CDR3 nucleotide sequence: TGTGCCAGCAGCCCCTCGATGGAGCGTCCAACCTCCTACGAGCAGTACTTC.

This rearrangement joins TRBV25-1 to TRBJ1-6, with D tentatively TRBD1 (6 bases). CDR1 is MGHDK and CDR2 is SYGVNS in the germline V gene. Trimming cost V 3 bases and J 0 bases, with 12 bases left between them. The CDR3 runs to 17 residues. The CDR3 loop is CASSENRVGSYNSPLHF. The CDR3 DNA follows: TGTGCCAGCAGTGAGAACAGGGTAGGCTCCTATAATTCACCCCTCCACTTT.

The chain carries TRBV29-1 and TRBJ2-5; D is possibly TRBD1 (5 bases). The germline V gene has CDR1 SQVTM and CDR2 ANQGSEA. The CDR3 runs to 13 residues. V was cut by 4 bases and J by 2 bases, with 11 bases left in between. This chain's CDR3 is CSVAKGQQETQYF. The CDR3 DNA follows: TGCAGCGTTGCTAAGGGGCAGCAAGAGACCCAGTACTTC.

This clone was seen a single time. V and J are TRBV4-2 and TRBJ1-1, with no clear D. Germline CDR1 and CDR2: LGHNA and YNFKEQ. The CDR3 runs to 15 residues. V was trimmed by 0 bases and J by 6 bases, leaving 14 bases between them. The DNA of the CDR3 is TGTGCCAGCAGCCAAGAACTAGTTGGTAGGGCTGAAGCTTTCTTT. Encoded protein: CASSQELVGRAEAFF.

The rearrangement joins TRBV21-1 to TRBJ1-6; the DNA was not used to check the table's D call, TRBD1. TRBV21-1 is described as a pseudogene. The CDR3 loop spans 17 amino acids. The DNA of the CDR3 is TGTGCCAGCAGCAATATTAAAGAAGGGGCCTCAGAATCACCCCTCCACTTT. This gives the protein CASSNIKEGASESPLHF.

The chain has TRBV5-4 and TRBJ2-7; 10 bases match TRBD2. After removal of 1 base from V and 5 bases from J, the junction contained 6 bases not matched to a gene. This CDR3 spans 15 amino acids. CDR1 is SGHNT and CDR2 is YYREEE in the germline V gene (reference sequence). The CDR3 sequence: CASSLSLAGYHEQYF. CDR3 DNA sequence: TGTGCCAGCAGCTTGTCACTAGCGGGGTACCACGAGCAGTACTTC.

This chain joins TRBV5-5 and TRBJ1-3; D perhaps matches TRBD1 (5 bases). With 4 bases removed from V and 4 bases from J, the gap between germline ends came to 12 bases. In germline, CDR1 is SGHKS, CDR2 YYEKEE (reference sequence). The CDR3 is made up of 14 amino acids. The CDR3 nucleotides are TGTGCCAGCAGCCCGAGCGGGGCAGGAAACACCATATATTTT. It yields the protein CASSPSGAGNTIYF.

The V and J genes are TRBV11-3 and TRBJ2-5; TRBD2 is a possible D gene (6 bases). This CDR3 is 14 amino acids long. Germline assignment: CDR1 SGHNT and CDR2 YENEEA. V was clipped by 5 bases and J by 1 base, with 11 bases between them. The CDR3 bases are TGTGCCAGCAGCCGGCGGGGTCTCCAAGAGACCCAGTACTTC. Protein: CASSRRGLQETQYF.

The rearrangement uses TRBV5-4 and TRBJ2-5, with 7 bases matching TRBD2. V was clipped by 4 bases and J by 4 bases; unmatched bases: 10. The length of the CDR3 is 15 residues. Germline CDR1 and CDR2: SGHNT and YYREEE (reference sequence). The CDR3 nucleotides are TGTGCCAGCAGCCTGACGGGGAGGGGAGGAGAGACCCAGTACTTC. Amino acids: CASSLTGRGGETQYF.